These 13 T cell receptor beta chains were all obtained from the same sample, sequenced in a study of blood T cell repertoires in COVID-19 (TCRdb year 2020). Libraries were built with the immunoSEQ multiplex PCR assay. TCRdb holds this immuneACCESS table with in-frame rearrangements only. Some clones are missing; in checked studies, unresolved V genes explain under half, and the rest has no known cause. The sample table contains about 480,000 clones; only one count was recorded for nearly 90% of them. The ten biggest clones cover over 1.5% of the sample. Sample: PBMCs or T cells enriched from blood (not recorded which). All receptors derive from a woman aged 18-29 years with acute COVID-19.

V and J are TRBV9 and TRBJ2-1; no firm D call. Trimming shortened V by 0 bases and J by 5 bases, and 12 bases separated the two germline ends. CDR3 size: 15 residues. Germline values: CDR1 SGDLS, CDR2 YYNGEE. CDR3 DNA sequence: TGTGCCAGCAGCGTAGGACCCGACTCTCACAATGAGCAGTTCTTC. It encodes CASSVGPDSHNEQFF.

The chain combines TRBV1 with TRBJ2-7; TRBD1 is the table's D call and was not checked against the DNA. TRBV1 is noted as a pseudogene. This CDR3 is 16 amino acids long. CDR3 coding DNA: TGCACCAGCAGCCATTACCGGGACAGGCACCTCTACGAGCAGTACTTC. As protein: CTSSHYRDRHLYEQYF.

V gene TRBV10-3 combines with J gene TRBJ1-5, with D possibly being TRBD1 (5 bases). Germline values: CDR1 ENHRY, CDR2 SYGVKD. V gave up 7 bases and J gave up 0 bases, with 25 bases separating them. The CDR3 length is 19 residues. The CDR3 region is CAIKNPMGAGLYSNQPQHF. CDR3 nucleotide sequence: TGTGCCATCAAAAACCCTATGGGTGCGGGGCTATATAGCAATCAGCCCCAGCATTTT.

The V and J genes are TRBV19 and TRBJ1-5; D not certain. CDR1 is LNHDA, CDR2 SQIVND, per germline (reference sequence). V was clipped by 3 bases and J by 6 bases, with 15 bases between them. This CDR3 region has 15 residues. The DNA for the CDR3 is TGTGCCAGTAGTATCGTTCGGGAAAGGGTTCAGCCCCAGCATTTT. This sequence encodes CASSIVRERVQPQHF.

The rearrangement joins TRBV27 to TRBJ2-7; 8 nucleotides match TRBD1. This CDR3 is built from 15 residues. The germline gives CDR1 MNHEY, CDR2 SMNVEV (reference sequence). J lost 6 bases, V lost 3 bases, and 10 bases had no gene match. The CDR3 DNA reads TGTGCCAGCAGTTTTTCCAGGACAGGGAACGGCGAGCAGTACTTC. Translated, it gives CASSFSRTGNGEQYF.

The CDR3, as DNA: TGTGCCAGCAGCCCCGGAGGGACGGCTGGGGCCAACGTCCTGACTTTC. Its translation is CASSPGGTAGANVLTF. V gene TRBV7-3 combines with J gene TRBJ2-6; D possibly corresponds to TRBD2 (6 bases). V was cut by 5 bases and J by 2 bases, with 13 bases left in between. CDR1 and CDR2 from the germline V gene are SGHTA and FQGTGA. The CDR3 sequence is 16 residues long.

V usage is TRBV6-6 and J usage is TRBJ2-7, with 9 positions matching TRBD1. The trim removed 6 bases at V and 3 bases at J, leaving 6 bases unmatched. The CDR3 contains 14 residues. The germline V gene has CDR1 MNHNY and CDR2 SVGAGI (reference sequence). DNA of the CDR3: TGTGCCAGCAGGACCGGGACAGGGATCTACGAGCAGTACTTC. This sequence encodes CASRTGTGIYEQYF.

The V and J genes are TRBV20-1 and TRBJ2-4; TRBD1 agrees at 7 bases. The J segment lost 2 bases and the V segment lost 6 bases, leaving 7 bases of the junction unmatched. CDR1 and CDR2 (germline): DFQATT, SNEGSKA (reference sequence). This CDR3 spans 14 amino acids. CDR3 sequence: CSASNRGTKNIQYF. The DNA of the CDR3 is TGCAGTGCGAGTAACAGGGGAACCAAAAACATTCAGTACTTC.

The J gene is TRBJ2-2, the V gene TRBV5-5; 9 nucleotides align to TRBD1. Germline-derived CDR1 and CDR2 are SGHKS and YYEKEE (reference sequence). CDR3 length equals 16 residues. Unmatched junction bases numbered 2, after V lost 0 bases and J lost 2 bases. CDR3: CASSLGQGVNTGELFF. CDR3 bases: TGTGCCAGCAGCTTGGGACAGGGGGTCAACACCGGGGAGCTGTTTTTT.

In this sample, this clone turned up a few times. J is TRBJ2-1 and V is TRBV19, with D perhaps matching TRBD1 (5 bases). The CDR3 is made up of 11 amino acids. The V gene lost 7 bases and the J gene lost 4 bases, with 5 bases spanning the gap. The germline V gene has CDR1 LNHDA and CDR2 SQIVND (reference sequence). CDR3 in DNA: TGTGCCAGTAAGGGGTACAATGAGCAGTTCTTC. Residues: CASKGYNEQFF.

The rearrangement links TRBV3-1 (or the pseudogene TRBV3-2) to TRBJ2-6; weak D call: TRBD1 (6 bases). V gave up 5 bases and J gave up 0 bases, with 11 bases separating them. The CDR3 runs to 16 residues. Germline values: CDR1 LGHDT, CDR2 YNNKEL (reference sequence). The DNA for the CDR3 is TGTGCCAGCAGCTGGGGACATAGCTCTGGGGCCAACGTCCTGACTTTC. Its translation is CASSWGHSSGANVLTF.

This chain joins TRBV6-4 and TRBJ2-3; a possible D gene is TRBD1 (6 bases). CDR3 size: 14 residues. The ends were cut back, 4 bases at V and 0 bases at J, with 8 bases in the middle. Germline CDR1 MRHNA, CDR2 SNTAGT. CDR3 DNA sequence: TGTGCCAGCAGTGGGGGACATAGCACAGATACGCAGTATTTT. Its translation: CASSGGHSTDTQYF.

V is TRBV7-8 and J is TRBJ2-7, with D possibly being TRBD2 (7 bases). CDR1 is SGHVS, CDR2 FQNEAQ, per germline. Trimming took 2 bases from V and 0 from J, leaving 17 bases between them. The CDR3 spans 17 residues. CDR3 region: CASSLRGAGVSSYEQYF. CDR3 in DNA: TGTGCCAGCAGCTTAAGGGGGGCGGGAGTCAGCTCCTACGAGCAGTACTTC.